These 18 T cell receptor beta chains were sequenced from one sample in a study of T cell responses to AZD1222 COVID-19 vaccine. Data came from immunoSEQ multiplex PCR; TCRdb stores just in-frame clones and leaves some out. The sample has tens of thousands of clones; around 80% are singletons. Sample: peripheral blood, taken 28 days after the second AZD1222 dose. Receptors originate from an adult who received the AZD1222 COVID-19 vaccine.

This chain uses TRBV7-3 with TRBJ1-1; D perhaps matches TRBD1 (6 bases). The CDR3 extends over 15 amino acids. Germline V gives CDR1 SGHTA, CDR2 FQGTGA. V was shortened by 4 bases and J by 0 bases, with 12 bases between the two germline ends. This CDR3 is CASSSTGRMNTEAFF. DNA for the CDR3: TGTGCCAGCAGCTCCACAGGGAGGATGAACACTGAAGCTTTCTTT.

CDR3 protein: CASSMGTNSYEQYF. The CDR3 region has the DNA TGTGCCAGTAGTATGGGGACAAACTCCTACGAGCAGTACTTC. V usage is TRBV19 and J usage is TRBJ2-7, with D perhaps TRBD1 (6 bases). The CDR3 consists of 14 residues. V lost 3 bases and J lost 0, with 9 bases in between. The germline gives CDR1 LNHDA, CDR2 SQIVND (reference sequence).

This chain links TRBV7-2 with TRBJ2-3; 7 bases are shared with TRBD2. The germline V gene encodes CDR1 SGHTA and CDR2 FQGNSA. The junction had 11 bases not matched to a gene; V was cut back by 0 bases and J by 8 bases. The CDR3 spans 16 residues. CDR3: CASSLALRGREGTQYF. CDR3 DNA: TGTGCCAGCAGCTTAGCGCTAAGGGGTAGGGAGGGTACGCAGTATTTT.

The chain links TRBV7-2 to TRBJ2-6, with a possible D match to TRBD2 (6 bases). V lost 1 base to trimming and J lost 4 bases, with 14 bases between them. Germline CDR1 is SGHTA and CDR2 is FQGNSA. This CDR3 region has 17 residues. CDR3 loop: CASSLVFGGAGANVLTF. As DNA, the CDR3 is TGTGCCAGCAGCTTAGTGTTTGGCGGGGCCGGGGCCAACGTCCTGACTTTC. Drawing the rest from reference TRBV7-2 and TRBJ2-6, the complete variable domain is GAGVSQSPSNKVTEKGKDVELRCDPISGHTALYWYRQSLGQGLEFLIYFQGNSAPDKSGLPSDRFSAERTGGSVSTLTIQRTQQEDSAVYLCASSLVFGGAGANVLTFGAGSRLTVL.

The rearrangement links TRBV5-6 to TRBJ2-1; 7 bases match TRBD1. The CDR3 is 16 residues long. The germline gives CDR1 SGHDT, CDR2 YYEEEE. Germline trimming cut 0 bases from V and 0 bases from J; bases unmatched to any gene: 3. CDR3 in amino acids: CASSLEGASSYNEQFF. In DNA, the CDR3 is TGTGCCAGCAGCTTGGAGGGGGCTAGCTCCTACAATGAGCAGTTCTTC. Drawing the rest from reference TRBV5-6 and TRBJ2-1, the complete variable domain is DAGVTQSPTHLIKTRGQQVTLRCSPKSGHDTVSWYQQALGQGPQFIFQYYEEEERQRGNFPDRFSGHQFPNYSSELNVNALLLGDSALYLCASSLEGASSYNEQFFGPGTRLTVL.

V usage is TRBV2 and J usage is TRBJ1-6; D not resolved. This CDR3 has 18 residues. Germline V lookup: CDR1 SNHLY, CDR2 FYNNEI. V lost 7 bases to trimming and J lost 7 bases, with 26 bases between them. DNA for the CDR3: TGTGCCAGCACGCCGAGAATTGGGGAAACGGTCTTGAATTCACCCCTCCACTTT. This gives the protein CASTPRIGETVLNSPLHF.

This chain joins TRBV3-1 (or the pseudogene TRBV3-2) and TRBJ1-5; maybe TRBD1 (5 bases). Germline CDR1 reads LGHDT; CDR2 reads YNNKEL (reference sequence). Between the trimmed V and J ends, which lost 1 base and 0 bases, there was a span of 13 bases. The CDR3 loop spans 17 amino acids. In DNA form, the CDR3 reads TGTGCCAGCAGCCAAGTCAATCGGGGGAGTAGCAATCAGCCCCAGCATTTT. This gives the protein CASSQVNRGSSNQPQHF.

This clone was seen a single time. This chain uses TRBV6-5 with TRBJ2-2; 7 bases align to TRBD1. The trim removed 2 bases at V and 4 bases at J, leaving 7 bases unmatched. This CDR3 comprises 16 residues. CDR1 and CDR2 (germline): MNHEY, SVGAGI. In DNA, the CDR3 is TGTGCCAGCAGTTACACACGACAGGGCCCCACCGGGGAGCTGTTTTTT. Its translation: CASSYTRQGPTGELFF.

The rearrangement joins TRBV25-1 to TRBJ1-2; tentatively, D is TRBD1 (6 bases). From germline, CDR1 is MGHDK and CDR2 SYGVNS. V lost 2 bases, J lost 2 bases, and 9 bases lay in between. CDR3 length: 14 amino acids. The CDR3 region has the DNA TGTGCCAGCAGTGAACGCCAGGGGAACTATGGCTACACCTTC. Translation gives CASSERQGNYGYTF.

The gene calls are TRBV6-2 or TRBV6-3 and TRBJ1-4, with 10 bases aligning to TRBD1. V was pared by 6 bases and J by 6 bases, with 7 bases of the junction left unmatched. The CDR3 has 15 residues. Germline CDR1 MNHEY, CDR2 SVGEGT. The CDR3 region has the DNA TGTGCCAGCAGCCTCCGGACAGGGGGTGATGAAAAACTGTTTTTT. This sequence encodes CASSLRTGGDEKLFF.

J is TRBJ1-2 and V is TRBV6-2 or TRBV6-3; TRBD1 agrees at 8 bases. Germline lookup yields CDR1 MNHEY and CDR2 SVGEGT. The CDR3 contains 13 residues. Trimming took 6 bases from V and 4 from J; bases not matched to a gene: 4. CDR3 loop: CASSSGQGYGYTF. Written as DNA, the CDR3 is TGTGCCAGCAGCTCCGGACAGGGCTATGGCTACACCTTC.

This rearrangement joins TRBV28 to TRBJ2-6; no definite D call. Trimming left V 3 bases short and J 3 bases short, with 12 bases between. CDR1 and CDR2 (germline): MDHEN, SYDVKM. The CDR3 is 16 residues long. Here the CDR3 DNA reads TGTGCCAGCAGTTTCTACGATCCCGGTGGGGCCAACGTCCTGACTTTC. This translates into CASSFYDPGGANVLTF.

The CDR3, as DNA: TGCGCCAGCAGCTTGTGGGGGACAGCCACAGATACGCAGTATTTT. This encodes CASSLWGTATDTQYF. The V and J genes are TRBV5-1 and TRBJ2-3; 7 bases fit TRBD1. Germline CDR1 and CDR2: SGHRS and YFSETQ. V was clipped by 1 base and J by 2 bases; unmatched bases: 4. The CDR3 length is 15 residues.

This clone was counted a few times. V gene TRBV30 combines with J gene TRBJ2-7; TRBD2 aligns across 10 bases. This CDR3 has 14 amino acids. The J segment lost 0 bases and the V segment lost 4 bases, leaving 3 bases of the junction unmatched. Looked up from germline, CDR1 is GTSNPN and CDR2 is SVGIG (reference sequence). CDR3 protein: CAWKRGGNSYEQYF. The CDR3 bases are TGTGCCTGGAAGCGGGGGGGCAACTCCTACGAGCAGTACTTC.

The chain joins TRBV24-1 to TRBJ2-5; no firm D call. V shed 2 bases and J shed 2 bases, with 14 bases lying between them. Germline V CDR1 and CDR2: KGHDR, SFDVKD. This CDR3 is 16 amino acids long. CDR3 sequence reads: CATSDSRSRLQETQYF. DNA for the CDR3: TGTGCCACCAGTGATTCTCGTTCACGCCTTCAAGAGACCCAGTACTTC.

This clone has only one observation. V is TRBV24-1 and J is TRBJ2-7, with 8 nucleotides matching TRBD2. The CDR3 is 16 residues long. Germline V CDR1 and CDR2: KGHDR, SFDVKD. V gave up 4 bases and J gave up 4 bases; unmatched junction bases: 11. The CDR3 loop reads CATSDPEVASGYEQYF. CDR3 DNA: TGTGCCACCAGTGACCCGGAGGTGGCTAGCGGGTACGAGCAGTACTTC.

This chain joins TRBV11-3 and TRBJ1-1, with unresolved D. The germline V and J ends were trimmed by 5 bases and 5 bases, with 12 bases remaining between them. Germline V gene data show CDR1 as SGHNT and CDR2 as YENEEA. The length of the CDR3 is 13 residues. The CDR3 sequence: CASSPDSGTEAFF. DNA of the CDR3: TGTGCCAGCAGCCCAGATTCGGGGACTGAAGCTTTCTTT.

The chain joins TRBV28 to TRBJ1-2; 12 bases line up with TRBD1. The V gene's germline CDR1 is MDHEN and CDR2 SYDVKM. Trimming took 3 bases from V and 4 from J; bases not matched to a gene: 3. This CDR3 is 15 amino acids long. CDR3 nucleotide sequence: TGTGCCAGCAGTTTCTTGGGACAGGGGGCCTATGGCTACACCTTC. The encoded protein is CASSFLGQGAYGYTF.